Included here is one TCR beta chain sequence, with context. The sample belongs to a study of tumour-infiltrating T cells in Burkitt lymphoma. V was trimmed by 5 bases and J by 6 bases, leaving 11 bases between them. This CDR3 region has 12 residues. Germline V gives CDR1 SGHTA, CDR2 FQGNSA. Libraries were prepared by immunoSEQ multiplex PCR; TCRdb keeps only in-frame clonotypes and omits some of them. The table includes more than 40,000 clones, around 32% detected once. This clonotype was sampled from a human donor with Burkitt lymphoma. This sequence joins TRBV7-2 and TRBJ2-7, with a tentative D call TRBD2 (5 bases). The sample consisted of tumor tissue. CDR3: CASSPDSAEQYF. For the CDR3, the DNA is TGTGCCAGCAGCCCGGACTCTGCCGAGCAGTACTTC.